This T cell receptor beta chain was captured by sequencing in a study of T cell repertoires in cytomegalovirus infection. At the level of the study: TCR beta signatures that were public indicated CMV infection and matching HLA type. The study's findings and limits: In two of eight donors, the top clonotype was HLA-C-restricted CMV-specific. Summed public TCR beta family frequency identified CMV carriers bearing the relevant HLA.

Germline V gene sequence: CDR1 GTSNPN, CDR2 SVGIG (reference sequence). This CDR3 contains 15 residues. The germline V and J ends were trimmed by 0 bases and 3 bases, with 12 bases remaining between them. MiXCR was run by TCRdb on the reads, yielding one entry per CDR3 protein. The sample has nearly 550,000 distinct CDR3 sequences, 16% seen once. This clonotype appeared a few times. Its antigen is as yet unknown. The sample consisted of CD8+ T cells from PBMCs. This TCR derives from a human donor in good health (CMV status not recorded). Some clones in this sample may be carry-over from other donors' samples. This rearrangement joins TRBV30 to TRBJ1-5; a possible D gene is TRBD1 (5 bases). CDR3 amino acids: CAWSVPDTHNQPQHF. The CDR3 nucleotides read TGTGCCTGGAGTGTACCGGACACCCACAATCAGCCCCAGCATTTT. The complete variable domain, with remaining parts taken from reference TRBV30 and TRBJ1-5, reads SQTIHQWPATLVQPVGSPLSLECTVEGTSNPNLYWYRQAAGRGLQLLFYSVGIGQISSEVPQNLSASRPQDRQFILSSKKLLLSDSGFYLCAWSVPDTHNQPQHFGDGTRLSIL.